Listed below are T cell receptor beta chains from one sample, sequenced in a study. A single record per CDR3 protein comes from TCRdb applying MiXCR to the 5' RACE reads. In the table there are tens of thousands of distinct CDR3 sequences, about 20% of which are singletons. Source material: memory CD4+ T cells sorted from a lymph node. The receptors here all came from a female donor with breast cancer. Both conserved end residues are part of each CDR3. Each record gives: J gene, D gene, V gene, clone size, CDR3 protein, CDR3 DNA. The D gene is left open where the match is weak. Not every row has a clone size; where given, it reads once, few, many or a size class.

j_gene: TRBJ1-6
d_gene: .
v_gene: TRBV28
abundance: few
CDR3aa: CASSETLPPLHF
CDR3nt: TGTGCCAGCAGCGAAACACTCCCACCCCTCCACTTT

j_gene: TRBJ2-2
d_gene: .
v_gene: TRBV6-5
abundance: few
CDR3aa: CASSQASGELFF
CDR3nt: TGTGCCAGCAGTCAAGCCTCCGGGGAGCTGTTTTTT

j_gene: TRBJ1-5
d_gene: TRBD1
v_gene: TRBV3-1
abundance: .
CDR3aa: CASSDRGFNQPQHF
CDR3nt: TGTGCCAGCAGCGACAGGGGGTTCAATCAGCCCCAGCATTTT

j_gene: TRBJ2-1
d_gene: TRBD1
v_gene: TRBV12-3/TRBV12-4
abundance: .
CDR3aa: CASSLETGGRNEQFF
CDR3nt: TGTGCCAGCAGTTTAGAGACAGGGGGTAGGAATGAGCAGTTCTTC

j_gene: TRBJ2-7
d_gene: TRBD1
v_gene: TRBV7-9
abundance: .
CDR3aa: CASRPNFRDRDYERYF
CDR3nt: TGTGCCAGCAGACCCAATTTCCGGGACAGAGACTACGAGCGGTACTTC

j_gene: TRBJ2-5
d_gene: TRBD1
v_gene: TRBV7-2
abundance: .
CDR3aa: CASSARQGPETQYF
CDR3nt: TGTGCCAGCAGCGCACGACAGGGGCCAGAGACCCAGTACTTC

j_gene: TRBJ2-7
d_gene: TRBD1
v_gene: TRBV6-1
abundance: many
CDR3aa: CASSIDRVGSYEQYF
CDR3nt: TGTGCCAGCAGTATCGACAGGGTGGGGTCCTACGAGCAGTACTTC

j_gene: TRBJ2-3
d_gene: TRBD2
v_gene: TRBV5-1
abundance: many
CDR3aa: CASRAGPSTDTQYF
CDR3nt: TGCGCCAGTAGAGCGGGGCCTAGCACAGATACGCAGTATTTT

j_gene: TRBJ1-1
d_gene: .
v_gene: TRBV5-1
abundance: many
CDR3aa: CASSSGGFGNTEAFF
CDR3nt: TGCGCCAGCAGCTCCGGCGGTTTTGGGAACACTGAAGCTTTCTTT

j_gene: TRBJ1-2
d_gene: .
v_gene: TRBV27
abundance: .
CDR3aa: CAGSGDSANYGYTF
CDR3nt: TGTGCCGGCAGCGGCGACAGCGCTAACTATGGCTACACCTTC

j_gene: TRBJ1-1
d_gene: TRBD1
v_gene: TRBV28
abundance: .
CDR3aa: CASTMRGRRTEAFF
CDR3nt: TGTGCCAGCACTATGAGGGGGCGCCGAACTGAAGCTTTCTTT

j_gene: TRBJ2-5
d_gene: .
v_gene: TRBV5-1
abundance: .
CDR3aa: CASSSQDTQYF
CDR3nt: TGCGCCAGCAGCTCGCAGGATACCCAGTACTTC

j_gene: TRBJ2-1
d_gene: TRBD2
v_gene: TRBV20-1
abundance: many
CDR3aa: CSARGLAGNEQFF
CDR3nt: TGCAGCGCTCGGGGCCTAGCGGGTAATGAGCAGTTCTTC

j_gene: TRBJ2-6
d_gene: .
v_gene: TRBV4-2
abundance: .
CDR3aa: CASSRLDSGANVLTF
CDR3nt: TGTGCCAGCAGCCGCCTAGACTCTGGGGCCAACGTCCTGACTTTC

j_gene: TRBJ1-5
d_gene: .
v_gene: TRBV28
abundance: many
CDR3aa: CASSSGSYQPQHF
CDR3nt: TGTGCCAGCAGTTCAGGGTCATATCAGCCCCAGCATTTT

j_gene: TRBJ2-2
d_gene: TRBD2
v_gene: TRBV5-1
abundance: many
CDR3aa: CASSELAGEAGELFF
CDR3nt: TGCGCCAGCAGCGAACTAGCGGGAGAGGCCGGGGAGCTGTTTTTT

j_gene: TRBJ2-3
d_gene: .
v_gene: TRBV29-1
abundance: .
CDR3aa: CSVVIPGRGYTDTQYF
CDR3nt: TGCAGCGTTGTCATCCCTGGGCGGGGATACACAGATACGCAGTATTTT

j_gene: TRBJ1-5
d_gene: .
v_gene: TRBV7-2
abundance: many
CDR3aa: CASSLYGEQPQHF
CDR3nt: TGTGCCAGCAGCTTATATGGCGAACAACCCCAGCATTTT

j_gene: TRBJ2-1
d_gene: .
v_gene: TRBV29-1
abundance: many
CDR3aa: CSDSRRAGNEQFF
CDR3nt: TGCAGCGACTCTCGCAGGGCAGGAAATGAGCAGTTCTTC

j_gene: TRBJ2-3
d_gene: TRBD2
v_gene: TRBV10-3
abundance: .
CDR3aa: CAISKIAGGTDTQYF
CDR3nt: TGTGCCATCAGTAAAATAGCGGGAGGAACCGATACGCAGTATTTT

j_gene: TRBJ1-2
d_gene: .
v_gene: TRBV6-1
abundance: .
CDR3aa: CASSDLGQGHGYTF
CDR3nt: TGTGCCAGCAGTGATCTGGGGCAGGGACATGGCTACACCTTC

j_gene: TRBJ2-2
d_gene: .
v_gene: TRBV20-1
abundance: many
CDR3aa: CSASRGPPNTGELFF
CDR3nt: TGCAGTGCATCGCGGGGTCCTCCAAACACCGGGGAGCTGTTTTTT

j_gene: TRBJ2-5
d_gene: TRBD1
v_gene: TRBV24-1
abundance: .
CDR3aa: CATSDRRGLETQYF
CDR3nt: TGTGCCACCAGTGACCGCAGGGGGCTGGAGACCCAGTACTTC

j_gene: TRBJ2-7
d_gene: TRBD1
v_gene: TRBV6-2/TRBV6-3
abundance: few
CDR3aa: CASNRGHEQYF
CDR3nt: TGTGCCAGCAACAGGGGGCACGAGCAGTACTTC

j_gene: TRBJ2-1
d_gene: .
v_gene: TRBV20-1
abundance: many
CDR3aa: CSASRGGVSYNEQFF
CDR3nt: TGCAGTGCTTCTCGAGGGGGTGTGTCCTACAATGAGCAGTTCTTC

j_gene: TRBJ2-3
d_gene: .
v_gene: TRBV6-1
abundance: .
CDR3aa: CASSDSNHTDTQYF
CDR3nt: TGTGCCAGCAGTGATAGCAATCATACAGATACGCAGTATTTT

j_gene: TRBJ1-4
d_gene: .
v_gene: TRBV4-3
abundance: .
CDR3aa: CASSQEAGDWTNEKLFF
CDR3nt: TGCGCCAGCAGCCAAGAGGCAGGTGATTGGACTAATGAAAAACTGTTTTTT

j_gene: TRBJ2-1
d_gene: .
v_gene: TRBV11-3
abundance: many
CDR3aa: CASSSRAANEQFF
CDR3nt: TGTGCCAGCAGCTCCCGGGCCGCCAATGAGCAGTTCTTC

j_gene: TRBJ1-5
d_gene: TRBD1
v_gene: TRBV6-5
abundance: many
CDR3aa: CASSYDRESQPQHF
CDR3nt: TGTGCCAGCAGTTACGACAGGGAAAGTCAGCCCCAGCATTTT

j_gene: TRBJ2-7
d_gene: .
v_gene: TRBV5-1
abundance: .
CDR3aa: CASSLWQNEQYF
CDR3nt: TGCGCCAGCAGCTTGTGGCAGAACGAGCAGTACTTC

j_gene: TRBJ1-2
d_gene: .
v_gene: TRBV5-6
abundance: few
CDR3aa: CASSLPQGNYGYTF
CDR3nt: TGTGCCAGCAGCCTGCCGCAGGGCAACTATGGCTACACCTTC

j_gene: TRBJ2-7
d_gene: .
v_gene: TRBV6-1
abundance: few
CDR3aa: CASSGGQARAYEQYF
CDR3nt: TGTGCCAGCAGTGGAGGACAAGCGAGGGCCTACGAGCAGTACTTC

j_gene: TRBJ2-2
d_gene: .
v_gene: TRBV5-1
abundance: few
CDR3aa: CASTVMGPPGELFF
CDR3nt: TGCGCCAGCACCGTAATGGGACCCCCCGGGGAGCTGTTTTTT

j_gene: TRBJ1-1
d_gene: .
v_gene: TRBV11-2
abundance: .
CDR3aa: CANSLVVTEAFF
CDR3nt: TGTGCCAACAGTTTGGTAGTCACTGAAGCTTTCTTT

j_gene: TRBJ2-5
d_gene: .
v_gene: TRBV6-5
abundance: few
CDR3aa: CASGPSRSLGTQYF
CDR3nt: TGTGCCAGTGGTCCCTCCCGGTCCCTGGGGACCCAGTACTTC

j_gene: TRBJ2-7
d_gene: .
v_gene: TRBV6-2/TRBV6-3
abundance: .
CDR3aa: CASSYWDPIAQYF
CDR3nt: TGTGCCAGCAGTTACTGGGACCCAATTGCGCAGTACTTC

j_gene: TRBJ1-2
d_gene: .
v_gene: TRBV12-3/TRBV12-4
abundance: few
CDR3aa: CASSLAPGSDGYTF
CDR3nt: TGTGCCAGCAGTTTAGCCCCAGGGAGCGATGGCTACACCTTC

j_gene: TRBJ1-2
d_gene: TRBD1
v_gene: TRBV7-2
abundance: .
CDR3aa: CASSLGQGKYGYTF
CDR3nt: TGTGCCAGCAGCTTGGGACAGGGAAAATATGGCTACACCTTC

j_gene: TRBJ1-2
d_gene: .
v_gene: TRBV7-6
abundance: .
CDR3aa: CASSLPEGRGYTF
CDR3nt: TGTGCCAGCAGCTTACCTGAGGGTCGAGGCTACACCTTC

j_gene: TRBJ1-2
d_gene: .
v_gene: TRBV7-9
abundance: many
CDR3aa: CASSWGPGFRDYTF
CDR3nt: TGTGCCAGCAGTTGGGGACCCGGGTTCCGGGACTACACCTTC

j_gene: TRBJ2-1
d_gene: TRBD2
v_gene: TRBV10-3
abundance: few
CDR3aa: CAISPSGGPYNEQFF
CDR3nt: TGTGCCATCAGTCCTAGCGGGGGGCCATACAATGAGCAGTTCTTC

j_gene: TRBJ1-4
d_gene: .
v_gene: TRBV6-5
abundance: .
CDR3aa: CASSPPGSNEKLFF
CDR3nt: TGTGCCAGCAGTCCCCCGGGCTCGAATGAAAAACTGTTTTTT

j_gene: TRBJ2-7
d_gene: TRBD2
v_gene: TRBV24-1
abundance: few
CDR3aa: CATQGAGGPSYEQYF
CDR3nt: TGTGCCACCCAGGGCGCGGGGGGCCCCTCCTACGAGCAGTACTTC

j_gene: TRBJ1-1
d_gene: .
v_gene: TRBV4-1
abundance: .
CDR3aa: CASSQAGQLNTEAFF
CDR3nt: TGCGCCAGCAGCCAAGCAGGACAGCTGAACACTGAAGCTTTCTTT

j_gene: TRBJ2-1
d_gene: .
v_gene: TRBV6-1
abundance: .
CDR3aa: CASSEGGVGGDEQFF
CDR3nt: TGTGCCAGCAGTGAAGGGGGAGTGGGCGGAGATGAGCAGTTCTTC

j_gene: TRBJ1-1
d_gene: TRBD1
v_gene: TRBV20-1
abundance: .
CDR3aa: CSTRIKDRGPSLAFF
CDR3nt: TGCAGTACTAGAATAAAGGACAGGGGTCCGTCGTTGGCTTTCTTT

j_gene: TRBJ1-5
d_gene: .
v_gene: TRBV15
abundance: few
CDR3aa: CATSRTLYQPQHF
CDR3nt: TGTGCCACCAGCAGAACCCTCTATCAGCCCCAGCATTTT

j_gene: TRBJ1-4
d_gene: TRBD1
v_gene: TRBV12-3/TRBV12-4
abundance: many
CDR3aa: CASGDSGQKLFF
CDR3nt: TGTGCCAGCGGGGACAGTGGGCAAAAACTGTTTTTT

j_gene: TRBJ1-1
d_gene: .
v_gene: TRBV6-1
abundance: few
CDR3aa: CASSAMEMANTEAFF
CDR3nt: TGTGCCAGCAGTGCCATGGAGATGGCGAACACTGAAGCTTTCTTT

j_gene: TRBJ2-1
d_gene: .
v_gene: TRBV7-6
abundance: many
CDR3aa: CASSLANLGDEQFF
CDR3nt: TGTGCCAGCAGCTTAGCCAACCTGGGTGATGAGCAGTTCTTC

j_gene: TRBJ2-7
d_gene: .
v_gene: TRBV5-5
abundance: many
CDR3aa: CASSPLGGVYEQYF
CDR3nt: TGTGCCAGCAGCCCCCTCGGCGGGGTCTACGAGCAGTACTTC

j_gene: TRBJ2-5
d_gene: .
v_gene: TRBV20-1
abundance: few
CDR3aa: CSASLRTGPLEETQYF
CDR3nt: TGCAGTGCTAGCCTAAGAACAGGGCCCCTGGAAGAGACCCAGTACTTC